This T cell receptor (beta chain) was documented in a study of T cell changes during pregnancy in multiple sclerosis. Trimming pared 5 bases from V and 0 bases from J, leaving 7 bases between. Germline lookup yields CDR1 SGHVS and CDR2 FNYEAQ. The CDR3 length is 13 residues. Here immunoSEQ multiplex PCR was the method, and the copy in TCRdb shows in-frame clones only, minus some. The data show 85,000 to 100,000 clones, 85% to 95% seen once. Sequenced here: peripheral blood, sampled in the first trimester of pregnancy. The J gene is TRBJ1-1, the V gene TRBV7-6, with D uncertain. The origin of this receptor is a female donor with multiple sclerosis, enrolled in a pregnancy study. CDR3 sequence (DNA): TGTGCCAGCAGCGAGGAAATGAACACTGAAGCTTTCTTT. This codes for CASSEEMNTEAFF.